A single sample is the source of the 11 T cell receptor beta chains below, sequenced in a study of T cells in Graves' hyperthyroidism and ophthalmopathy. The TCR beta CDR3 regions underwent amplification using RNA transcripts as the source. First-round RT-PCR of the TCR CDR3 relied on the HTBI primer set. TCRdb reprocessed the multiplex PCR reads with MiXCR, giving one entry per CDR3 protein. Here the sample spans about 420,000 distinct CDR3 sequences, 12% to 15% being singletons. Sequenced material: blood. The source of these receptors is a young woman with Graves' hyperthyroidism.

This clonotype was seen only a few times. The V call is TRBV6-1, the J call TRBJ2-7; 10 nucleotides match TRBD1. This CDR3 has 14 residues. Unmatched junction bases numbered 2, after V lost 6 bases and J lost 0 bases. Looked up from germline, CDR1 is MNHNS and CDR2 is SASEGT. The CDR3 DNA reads TGTGCCAGCAGGTGGACAGGGGGCTCCTACGAGCAGTACTTC. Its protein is CASRWTGGSYEQYF.

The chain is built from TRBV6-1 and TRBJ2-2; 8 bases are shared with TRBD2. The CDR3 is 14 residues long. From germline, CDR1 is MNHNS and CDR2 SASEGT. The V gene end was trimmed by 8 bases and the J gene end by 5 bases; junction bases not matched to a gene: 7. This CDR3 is CASSGGEETGELFF. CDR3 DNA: TGTGCCAGCTCGGGGGGGGAGGAAACCGGGGAGCTGTTTTTT.

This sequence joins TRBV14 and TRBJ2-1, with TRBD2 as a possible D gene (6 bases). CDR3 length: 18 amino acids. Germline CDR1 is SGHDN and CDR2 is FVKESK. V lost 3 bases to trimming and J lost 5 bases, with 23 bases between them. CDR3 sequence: CASSQGIWRDLRNNEQFF. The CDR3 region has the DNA TGTGCCAGCAGCCAGGGGATATGGAGGGACTTGCGCAACAATGAGCAGTTCTTC.

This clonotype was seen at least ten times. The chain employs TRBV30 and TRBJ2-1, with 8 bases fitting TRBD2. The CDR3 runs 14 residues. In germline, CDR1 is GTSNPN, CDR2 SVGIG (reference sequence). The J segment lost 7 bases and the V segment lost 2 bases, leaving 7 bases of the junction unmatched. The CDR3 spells CAWSRSGSVNEQFF. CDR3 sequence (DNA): TGTGCCTGGAGTAGAAGCGGGAGTGTGAATGAGCAGTTCTTC.

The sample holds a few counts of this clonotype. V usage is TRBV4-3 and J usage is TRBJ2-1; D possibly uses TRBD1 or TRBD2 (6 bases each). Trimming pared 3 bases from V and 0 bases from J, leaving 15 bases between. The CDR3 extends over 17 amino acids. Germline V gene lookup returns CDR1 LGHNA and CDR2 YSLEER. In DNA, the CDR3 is TGCGCCAGCAGCCAGTACAGGGAGGCCTCCTCCTACAATGAGCAGTTCTTC. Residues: CASSQYREASSYNEQFF.

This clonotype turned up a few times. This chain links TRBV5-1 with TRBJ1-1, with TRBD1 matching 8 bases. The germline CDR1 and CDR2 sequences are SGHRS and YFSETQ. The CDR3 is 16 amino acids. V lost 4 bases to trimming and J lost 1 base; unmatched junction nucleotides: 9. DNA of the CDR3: TGCGCCAGCAGCCGGACAGGGAGGCCAGGGAACACTGAAGCTTTCTTT. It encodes CASSRTGRPGNTEAFF.

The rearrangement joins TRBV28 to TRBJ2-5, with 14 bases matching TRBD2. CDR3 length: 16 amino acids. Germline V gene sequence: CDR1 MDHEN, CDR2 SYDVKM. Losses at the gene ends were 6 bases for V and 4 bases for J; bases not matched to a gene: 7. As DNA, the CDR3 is TGTGCCAGCAGGGATGGAGGACTAGCGGGAGGAGAGACCCAGTACTTC. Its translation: CASRDGGLAGGETQYF.

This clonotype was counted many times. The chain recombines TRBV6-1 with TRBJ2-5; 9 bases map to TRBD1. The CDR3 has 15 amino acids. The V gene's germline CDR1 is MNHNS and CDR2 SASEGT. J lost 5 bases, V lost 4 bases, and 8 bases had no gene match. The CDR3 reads CASSVGTGRQETQYF. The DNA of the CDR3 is TGTGCCAGCAGTGTGGGGACAGGGCGGCAGGAGACCCAGTACTTC.

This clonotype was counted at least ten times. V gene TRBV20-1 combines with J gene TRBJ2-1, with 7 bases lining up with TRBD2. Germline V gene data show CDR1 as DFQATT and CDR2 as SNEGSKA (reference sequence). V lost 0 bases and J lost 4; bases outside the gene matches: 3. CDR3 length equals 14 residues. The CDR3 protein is CSARDRREYNEQFF. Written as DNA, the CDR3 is TGCAGTGCTAGAGATAGGCGGGAGTACAATGAGCAGTTCTTC.

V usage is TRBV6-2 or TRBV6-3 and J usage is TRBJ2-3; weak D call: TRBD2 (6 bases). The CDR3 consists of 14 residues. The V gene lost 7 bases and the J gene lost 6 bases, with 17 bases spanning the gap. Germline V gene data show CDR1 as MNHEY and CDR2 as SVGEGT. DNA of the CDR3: TGTGCCAGCACCTCAACGGGAGAGTGGGATACGCAGTATTTT. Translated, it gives CASTSTGEWDTQYF.

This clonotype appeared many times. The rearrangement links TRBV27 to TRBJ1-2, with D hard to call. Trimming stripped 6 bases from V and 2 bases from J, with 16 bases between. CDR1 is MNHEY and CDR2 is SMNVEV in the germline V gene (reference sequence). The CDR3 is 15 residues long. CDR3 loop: CASSLMRGRNYGYTF. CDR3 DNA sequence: TGTGCCAGCAGCCTTATGAGAGGGCGGAACTATGGCTACACCTTC.